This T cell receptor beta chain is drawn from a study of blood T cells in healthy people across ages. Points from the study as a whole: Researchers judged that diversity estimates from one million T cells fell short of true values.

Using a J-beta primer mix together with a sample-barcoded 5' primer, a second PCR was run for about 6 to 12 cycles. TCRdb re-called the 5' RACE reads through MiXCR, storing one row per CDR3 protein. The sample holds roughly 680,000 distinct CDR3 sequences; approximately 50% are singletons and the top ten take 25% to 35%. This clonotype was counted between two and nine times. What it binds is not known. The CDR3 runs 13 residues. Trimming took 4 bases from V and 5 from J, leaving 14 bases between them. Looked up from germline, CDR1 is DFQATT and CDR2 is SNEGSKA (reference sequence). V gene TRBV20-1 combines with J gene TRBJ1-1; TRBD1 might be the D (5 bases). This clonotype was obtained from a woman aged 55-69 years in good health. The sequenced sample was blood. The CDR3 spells CSAMGGRRTEAFF. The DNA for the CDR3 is TGCAGTGCTATGGGGGGTCGGCGAACTGAAGCTTTCTTT.